This passage covers 14 T cell receptor beta chains from one sample sequenced in a study of beta chain features in type 1 diabetes. All of the isolated RNA was reverse transcribed, so expressed TCRB transcripts were sequenced. Measured with immunoSEQ multiplex PCR; TCRdb has only the in-frame clones, and not every one. The table has 860,000 or so clones, about a sixth seen once. The material sequenced was naive CD4+ T cells from blood. These receptors were obtained from a woman between 18 and 30 years old in good health.

This clone was counted a few times. This sequence joins TRBV7-3 and TRBJ2-2; weak D call: TRBD2 (6 bases). Deletions cut 6 bases from V and 5 bases from J, with 13 bases between. The CDR3 spans 14 residues. Germline CDR1 reads SGHTA; CDR2 reads FQGTGA. In DNA, the CDR3 is TGTGCCAGCAGTTTAGCGGCCCTAACCGGGGAGCTGTTTTTT. It specifies CASSLAALTGELFF.

This clone was counted only a few times. The chain links TRBV14 to TRBJ2-2; D unclear. The CDR3 is 13 residues long. V lost 0 bases and J 7 bases, leaving 6 bases between the germline ends. CDR1 SGHDN and CDR2 FVKESK come from the germline V gene. The CDR3 protein is CASSQDTFGELFF. CDR3 nucleotides: TGTGCCAGCAGCCAAGATACCTTCGGGGAGCTGTTTTTT.

The chain links TRBV6-5 to TRBJ2-5, with D perhaps matching TRBD1 or TRBD2 (5 bases each). Trimming took off 8 bases at V and 2 bases at J, with 9 bases between the two ends. Germline V gene data show CDR1 as MNHEY and CDR2 as SVGAGI. This CDR3 has 12 amino acids. CDR3 amino acids: CASGGRQETQYF. In nucleotides, the CDR3 is TGTGCCAGCGGGGGACGGCAAGAGACCCAGTACTTC.

This sequence joins TRBV28 and TRBJ2-3, with D possibly being TRBD1 (5 bases). V lost 3 bases to trimming and J lost 6 bases, with 13 bases between them. The CDR3 consists of 14 residues. Germline CDR1 MDHEN, CDR2 SYDVKM. The CDR3 DNA sequence: TGTGCCAGCAGTTTCGATGGGGCAAGGGATACGCAGTATTTT. Protein product: CASSFDGARDTQYF. The whole variable domain, remainder taken from reference TRBV28 and TRBJ2-3, is DVKVTQSSRYLVKRTGEKVFLECVQDMDHENMFWYRQDPGLGLRLIYFSYDVKMKEKGDIPEGYSVSREKKERFSLILESASTNQTSMYLCASSFDGARDTQYFGPGTRLTVL.

This clone was seen a handful of times. The chain couples TRBV18 to TRBJ1-2; 7 bases fit TRBD1. From germline, CDR1 is KGHSH and CDR2 LQKENI. The ends lost 3 bases at V and 5 bases at J; junction bases unmatched: 6. The CDR3 has 14 residues. CDR3 amino acids: CASSPTGTEYGYTF. The DNA of the CDR3 is TGTGCCAGCTCACCTACCGGGACAGAATATGGCTACACCTTC.

The CDR3 DNA reads as TGTGCCAGCAGTGTAATGGAGGGACTAGCGGGAGCCGAGCAGTACTTC. Translating it yields CASSVMEGLAGAEQYF. The chain carries TRBV2 and TRBJ2-7, with 14 positions matching TRBD2. With V trimmed by 4 bases and J by 6 bases, 8 bases remained unmatched. This CDR3 comprises 16 residues. Looked up from germline, CDR1 is SNHLY and CDR2 is FYNNEI.

The table lists this clone with a few counts. Distinct nucleotide sequences in the sample also encode this CDR3. The gene calls are TRBV7-2 and TRBJ2-2, with D possibly being TRBD1 or TRBD2 (7 bases each). Germline CDR1 SGHTA, CDR2 FQGNSA. V was pared by 5 bases and J by 5 bases, with 15 bases between. The CDR3 sequence is 15 residues long. CDR3 loop: CASSLRQGGTGELFF. CDR3 sequence (DNA): TGTGCCAGCAGCCTTCGACAGGGAGGGACCGGGGAGCTGTTTTTT.

This chain uses TRBV5-1 with TRBJ2-1; the match to TRBD1 covers 7 bases. Germline trimming cut 7 bases from V and 9 bases from J; bases unmatched to any gene: 16. CDR3 length: 15 amino acids. Germline CDR1 SGHRS, CDR2 YFSETQ. CDR3 bases: TGCGCCAGCCACTCAGGGGGTAGTAGTTGGTCTGAGCAGTTCTTC. Its translation is CASHSGGSSWSEQFF.

The rearrangement links TRBV18 to TRBJ2-2; D is tentatively TRBD1 or TRBD2 (5 bases each). Germline V gene lookup returns CDR1 KGHSH and CDR2 LQKENI. V lost 3 bases and J lost 6, with 14 bases in between. The CDR3 is made up of 15 amino acids. The CDR3 region has the DNA TGTGCCAGCTCACCGATTGAGGGGCCTGCCGGGGAGCTGTTTTTT. It translates to CASSPIEGPAGELFF.

Only a few counts were recorded for this clone. Other nucleotide sequences from this sample produce the same CDR3. The chain carries TRBV10-3 and TRBJ2-3, with 10 bases fitting TRBD2. CDR1 is ENHRY and CDR2 is SYGVKD in the germline V gene. The CDR3 covers 13 residues. V lost 9 bases to trimming and J lost 1 base; unmatched junction nucleotides: 1. CDR3 sequence: CAIGLAGTDTQYF. CDR3 coding DNA: TGTGCCATTGGACTAGCGGGCACAGATACGCAGTATTTT.

As to this clone: The same CDR3 arises from other DNA sequences in this sample as well. The chain employs TRBV28 and TRBJ2-7, with D hard to call. CDR3 length: 13 amino acids. The V end was cut by 3 bases, the J end by 1 base, with 7 bases between. Germline V gives CDR1 MDHEN, CDR2 SYDVKM. The CDR3 region has the DNA TGTGCCAGCAGTTTTGGCAGATCCTACGAGCAGTACTTC. As protein: CASSFGRSYEQYF.

The chain joins TRBV5-4 to TRBJ1-1; D is unclear. The V end was cut by 0 bases, the J end by 0 bases, with 9 bases between. Germline V gene sequence: CDR1 SGHNT, CDR2 YYREEE (reference sequence). The CDR3 contains 15 residues. The CDR3 DNA is TGTGCCAGCAGCTTGGGTGCCAATCTGAACACTGAAGCTTTCTTT. It specifies CASSLGANLNTEAFF.

This clone has just a few counts. V is TRBV10-3 and J is TRBJ2-6; TRBD1 matches 8 bases. Per germline, CDR1 ENHRY and CDR2 SYGVKD. Trimming took 0 bases from V and 0 from J; bases not matched to a gene: 4. The CDR3 contains 18 residues. The CDR3 here is CAISESTGASSGANVLTF. The DNA for the CDR3 is TGTGCCATCAGTGAGTCGACAGGGGCCTCCTCTGGGGCCAACGTCCTGACTTTC.

There are a few counts of this clone. The chain has TRBV29-1 and TRBJ2-1, with a weak D call TRBD2 (5 bases). This CDR3 has 11 amino acids. The germline V gene has CDR1 SQVTM and CDR2 ANQGSEA. V lost 4 bases and J 6 bases, leaving 7 bases between the germline ends. The CDR3 region has the DNA TGCAGCGTTGGGACTTCCAATGAGCAGTTCTTC. Encoded protein: CSVGTSNEQFF.